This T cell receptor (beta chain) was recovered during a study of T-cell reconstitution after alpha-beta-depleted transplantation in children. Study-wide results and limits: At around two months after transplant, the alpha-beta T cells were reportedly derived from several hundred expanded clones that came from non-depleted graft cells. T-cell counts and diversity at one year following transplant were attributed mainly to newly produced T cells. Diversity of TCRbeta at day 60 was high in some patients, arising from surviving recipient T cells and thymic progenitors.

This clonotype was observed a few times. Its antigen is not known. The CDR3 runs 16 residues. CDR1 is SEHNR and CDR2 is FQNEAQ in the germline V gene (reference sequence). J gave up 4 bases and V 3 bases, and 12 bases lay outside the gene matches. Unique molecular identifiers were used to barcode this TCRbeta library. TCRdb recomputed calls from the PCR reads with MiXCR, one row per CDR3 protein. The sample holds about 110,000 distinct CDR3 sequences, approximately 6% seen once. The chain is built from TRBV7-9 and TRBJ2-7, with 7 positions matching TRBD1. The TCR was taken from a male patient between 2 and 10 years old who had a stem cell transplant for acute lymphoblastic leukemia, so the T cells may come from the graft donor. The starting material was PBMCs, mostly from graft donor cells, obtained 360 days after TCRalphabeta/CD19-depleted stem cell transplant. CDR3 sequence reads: CASSFPRGRFEYEQYF. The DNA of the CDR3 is TGTGCCAGCAGCTTTCCGAGGGGGCGGTTTGAGTACGAGCAGTACTTC.